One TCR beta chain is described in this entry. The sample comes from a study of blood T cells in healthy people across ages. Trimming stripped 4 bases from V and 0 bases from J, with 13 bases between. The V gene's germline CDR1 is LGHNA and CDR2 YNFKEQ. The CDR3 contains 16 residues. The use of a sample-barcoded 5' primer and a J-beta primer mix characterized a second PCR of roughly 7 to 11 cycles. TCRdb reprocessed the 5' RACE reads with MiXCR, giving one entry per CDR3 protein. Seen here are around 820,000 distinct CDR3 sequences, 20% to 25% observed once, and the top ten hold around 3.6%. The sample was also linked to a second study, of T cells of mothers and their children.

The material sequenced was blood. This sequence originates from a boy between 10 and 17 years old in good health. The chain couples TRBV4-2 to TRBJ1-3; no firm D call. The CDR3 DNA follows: TGTGCCAGCAGCCGAGATGGCGGGATCTCTGGAAACACCATATATTTT. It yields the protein CASSRDGGISGNTIYF.